The 8 T cell receptor beta chains below were found in one sample sequenced in a study of CD8 T cells in Susac syndrome. Random hexamers were used to reverse transcribe about 0.45 to 1 ug of RNA. TCRdb ran MiXCR on the immunoSEQ multiplex PCR reads and lists one entry per CDR3 protein. The sample includes approximately 130,000 distinct CDR3 sequences, about 93% of them seen just once. Sequencing used CD8+ T cells from PBMCs. The receptors stem from a human donor with multiple sclerosis.

The rearrangement uses TRBV6-5 and TRBJ1-4; D not resolved. This CDR3 is 15 amino acids long. The germline CDR1 and CDR2 sequences are MNHEY and SVGAGI. V was clipped by 4 bases and J by 5 bases, with 14 bases between them. The CDR3 region is CASSSMRPENEKLFF. CDR3 sequence (DNA): TGTGCCAGCAGTTCGATGAGACCCGAAAATGAAAAACTGTTTTTT.

The chain links TRBV4-2 to TRBJ2-6; 7 bases agree with TRBD1. V shed 5 bases, J shed 0 bases, and the junction held 7 bases outside the gene matches. The CDR3 is 17 amino acids. Per germline, CDR1 LGHNA and CDR2 YNFKEQ. The DNA of the CDR3 is TGTGCCAGCAGCTACGAACAGGGGAGCTCTGGGGCCAACGTCCTGACTTTC. Encoded protein: CASSYEQGSSGANVLTF.

The V call is TRBV2, the J call TRBJ2-3; unclear D gene. Per the germline V gene, CDR1 is SNHLY and CDR2 is FYNNEI. CDR3 length equals 14 residues. V was trimmed by 4 bases and J by 1 base, leaving 9 bases between them. The CDR3 DNA reads as TGTGCCAGCAGTGTTTCCACTGGCACAGATACGCAGTATTTT. Protein product: CASSVSTGTDTQYF. The variable domain in full, completed from reference TRBV2 and TRBJ2-3, reads EPEVTQTPSHQVTQMGQEVILRCVPISNHLYFYWYRQILGQKVEFLVSFYNNEISEKSEIFDDQFSVERPDGSNFTLKIRSTKLEDSAMYFCASSVSTGTDTQYFGPGTRLTVL.

The J gene is TRBJ2-3, the V gene TRBV7-3, with D tentatively TRBD1 or TRBD2 (5 bases each). Germline V gene sequence: CDR1 SGHTA, CDR2 FQGTGA. The CDR3 consists of 14 residues. V lost 2 bases and J 6 bases, leaving 12 bases between the germline ends. In nucleotides, the CDR3 is TGTGCCAGCAGCTTAGGGGGAATGGAGGATACGCAGTATTTT. It encodes CASSLGGMEDTQYF.

The V gene is TRBV20-1, the J gene TRBJ1-5, with TRBD1 as a possible D gene (5 bases). Trimming left V 5 bases short and J 6 bases short, with 20 bases between. The V gene's germline CDR1 is DFQATT and CDR2 SNEGSKA (reference sequence). The CDR3 consists of 15 residues. CDR3 in amino acids: CSAEQGQGHTQPQHF. The CDR3 nucleotides are TGCAGTGCTGAACAAGGGCAGGGTCACACTCAGCCCCAGCATTTT.

This rearrangement joins TRBV13 to TRBJ2-2; no clear D. This CDR3 is 16 amino acids long. The germline V gene encodes CDR1 PRHDT and CDR2 FYEKMQ (reference sequence). V lost 2 bases and J lost 1, with 11 bases in between. CDR3 protein: CASSLYGLGNTGELFF. In nucleotides, the CDR3 is TGTGCCAGCAGCTTATATGGGCTGGGGAACACCGGGGAGCTGTTTTTT.

The chain has TRBV3-1 and TRBJ2-1; D is uncertain. The germline V and J ends were trimmed by 1 base and 6 bases, with 7 bases remaining between them. Germline loops: CDR1 LGHDT, CDR2 YNNKEL (reference sequence). The length of the CDR3 is 13 residues. CDR3 amino acids: CASSQVGPNEQFF. The CDR3 region has the DNA TGTGCCAGCAGCCAAGTTGGTCCCAATGAGCAGTTCTTC.

The V gene is TRBV5-6, the J gene TRBJ2-7; D uncertain. V lost 3 bases, J lost 3 bases, and 10 bases lay in between. The CDR3 covers 13 residues. CDR1 is SGHDT, CDR2 YYEEEE, per germline. CDR3 sequence reads: CASSWRQNYEQYF. CDR3 DNA sequence: TGTGCCAGCAGCTGGCGGCAGAACTACGAGCAGTACTTC.